This T cell receptor beta chain was captured by sequencing in a study of blood T cell repertoires in COVID-19. About the research overall: PBMCs, B-cell-depleted T cells, or T cells were the source of the cDNA or gDNA that made up the material.

This CDR3 has 12 amino acids. Germline CDR1 reads GTSNPN; CDR2 reads SVGIG (reference sequence). Deletions cut 5 bases from V and 8 bases from J, with 15 bases between. In the authors' methods: Cell counts per sample came from amplifying reference gene primers. TCRdb's table, derived via immunoSEQ multiplex PCR, lists solely in-frame clones and lacks some. That table furnishes V, J and clone size, whereas the DNA furnished D and trimming. The sample has about 56,000 clones; 80% to 90% are singletons. The genes are TRBV30 and TRBJ1-2; D unresolved. Source material: peripheral blood. The TCR was taken from a woman older than 75 with acute or convalescent COVID-19. The CDR3 DNA sequence: TGTGCCTGGGCGGGGAGTGTCTCAGGCTACACCTTC. Its translation: CAWAGSVSGYTF.